Given below is one TCR beta chain in context. What it binds is unknown. This specimen belongs to a study of T cells in Graves' hyperthyroidism and ophthalmopathy. Study as a whole: Prior to any treatment, at the point of initial diagnosis, peripheral blood was collected.

The study's findings and limits: Blood also showed most of the thyroid clonotypes that were expanded above 0.001.

Amplification yielded TCR beta CDR3 regions, with RNA transcripts as the source. In the first-round RT-PCR of the TCR CDR3, the HTBI primer set was used. TCRdb processed the multiplex PCR reads anew with MiXCR; each CDR3 protein has one entry. The table lists 300,000 or so distinct CDR3 sequences, 15% to 20% of them singletons, with about 50% in the top ten. Germline CDR1 is SGHNT and CDR2 is YYREEE (reference sequence). Trimming took off 4 bases at V and 6 bases at J, with 17 bases between the two ends. The CDR3 sequence is 15 residues long. Enrolled ophthalmopathy patients presented with a Clinical Activity Score of at least 3, a NOSPECS grade of at least 4, and disease duration under 3 months. Fresh peripheral blood, roughly 10 ml of it, supplied the PBMCs.

The sample comprised blood. The chain employs TRBV5-4 and TRBJ2-1, with D uncertain. The TCR sequence derives from a woman in her sixties with Graves' ophthalmopathy. The CDR3 nucleotides read TGTGCCAGCAGCCTCCACGCCGCAACCCCCAATGAGCAGTTCTTC. This gives the protein CASSLHAATPNEQFF.